This T cell receptor beta chain was recorded in a study of T cell responses to AZD1222 COVID-19 vaccine. Of note for this clone: Its antigen is as yet unknown.

Assay used: immunoSEQ multiplex PCR; TCRdb lists only in-frame clones, some missing. In the table there are tens of thousands of clones, 80% of which are singletons. Germline V gives CDR1 SGHTA, CDR2 FQGNSA. The V and J ends lost 5 bases and 6 bases respectively, with 13 bases between them. The CDR3 runs 13 residues. Study-wide results and caveats: Spike-wide vaccine-associated CD4 TCRs dominated at 160-218 and 743-854. Baseline serology detected seropositivity in only a handful of AZD1222 recipients. Breadth and depth of Spike-specific TCRs rose after two AZD1222 doses.

The V call is TRBV7-2, the J call TRBJ1-2; D uncertain. The receptor was isolated from an adult in good health. The sample consisted of peripheral blood, taken on day 0 of AZD1222 vaccination. The CDR3 DNA follows: TGTGCCAGCAGCCTCGCCTACGGAGATGGCTACACCTTC. Its translation is CASSLAYGDGYTF. Full variable domain (remainder filled in from reference TRBV7-2 and TRBJ1-2): GAGVSQSPSNKVTEKGKDVELRCDPISGHTALYWYRQSLGQGLEFLIYFQGNSAPDKSGLPSDRFSAERTGGSVSTLTIQRTQQEDSAVYLCASSLAYGDGYTFGSGTRLTVV.